These 28 T cell receptor beta chains originate from one sample sequenced in a study of blood T cell repertoires in COVID-19. Measured with immunoSEQ multiplex PCR; TCRdb has only the in-frame clones, and not every one. The data contain about 240,000 clones, approximately 85% of them singletons. Source material: peripheral blood. The source is a man aged 45-65 years with COVID-19, enrolled during active disease.

This rearrangement joins TRBV5-1 to TRBJ2-7; 10 positions match TRBD2. Germline CDR1 is SGHRS and CDR2 is YFSETQ. The CDR3 spans 13 residues. With V trimmed by 5 bases and J by 4 bases, 3 bases remained unmatched. The chain's CDR3 is CASRETSGYEQYF. The CDR3, as DNA: TGCGCCAGCAGGGAGACTAGCGGGTACGAGCAGTACTTC.

This clone appeared once. The rearrangement joins TRBV6-5 to TRBJ2-7; a possible D gene is TRBD1 (6 bases). Germline V lookup: CDR1 MNHEY, CDR2 SVGAGI. Trimming took off 10 bases at V and 6 bases at J, with 13 bases between the two ends. CDR3 length: 11 residues. CDR3 sequence (DNA): TGTGCCACCGGGACACCGATCGAGCAGTACTTC. Translation gives CATGTPIEQYF.

The rearrangement links TRBV24-1 to TRBJ2-5, with D perhaps TRBD2 (5 bases). The germline gives CDR1 KGHDR, CDR2 SFDVKD. The CDR3 length is 14 residues. Trimming cost V 4 bases and J 2 bases, with 10 bases left between them. The CDR3 DNA reads as TGTGCCACCAGTGAGCGGGCAGGACAAGAGACCCAGTACTTC. Amino acid sequence: CATSERAGQETQYF.

This chain joins TRBV7-9 and TRBJ2-2, with D maybe TRBD1 (6 bases). Trimming cost V 1 base and J 1 base, with 10 bases left between them. Germline loops: CDR1 SEHNR, CDR2 FQNEAQ (reference sequence). This CDR3 is built from 16 residues. The CDR3 DNA reads as TGTGCCAGCAGCTTAGATGGGGGCCAGAACACCGGGGAGCTGTTTTTT. Its protein is CASSLDGGQNTGELFF.

This clone was found once. The V and J genes are TRBV7-8 and TRBJ2-7; a weak D match, TRBD2 (5 bases). This CDR3 comprises 16 residues. Trimming took off 1 base at V and 2 bases at J, with 15 bases between the two ends. The germline gives CDR1 SGHVS, CDR2 FQNEAQ. CDR3 nucleotide sequence: TGTGCCAGCAGCTTAGGCCCCTGGACTGGTACCTACGAGCAGTACTTC. Protein sequence: CASSLGPWTGTYEQYF.

This chain joins TRBV12-3 or TRBV12-4 and TRBJ1-5, with D hard to call. The CDR3 contains 13 residues. Trimming shortened V by 8 bases and J by 0 bases, and 8 bases separated the two germline ends. CDR3: CASSSPSNQPQHF. The CDR3 DNA reads TGTGCCAGCTCATCCCCTAGCAATCAGCCCCAGCATTTT.

This clone has only one observation. This chain connects TRBV10-1 to TRBJ1-4; 7 bases line up with TRBD1. Germline values: CDR1 WNHNN, CDR2 SYGVQD (reference sequence). The CDR3 sequence is 17 residues long. The J segment lost 5 bases and the V segment lost 2 bases, leaving 11 bases of the junction unmatched. CDR3 region: CASSELNGTVKNEKLFF. CDR3 nucleotide sequence: TGCGCCAGCAGTGAGCTGAACGGGACAGTGAAGAATGAAAAACTGTTTTTT.

The V gene is TRBV18, the J gene TRBJ2-1; the D gene is possibly TRBD2 (6 bases). This CDR3 spans 15 amino acids. V lost 3 bases and J lost 6, with 15 bases in between. Germline loops: CDR1 KGHSH, CDR2 LQKENI. CDR3: CASSPIAGGGNEQFF. As DNA, the CDR3 is TGTGCCAGCTCACCCATAGCCGGGGGAGGCAATGAGCAGTTCTTC.

The V and J genes are TRBV3-1 (or the pseudogene TRBV3-2) and TRBJ1-3; D call uncertain. Per the germline V gene, CDR1 is LGHDT and CDR2 is YNNKEL (reference sequence). Trimming took 4 bases from V and 4 from J, leaving 14 bases between them. This CDR3 contains 15 residues. This chain's CDR3 is CASSRSGSFGNTIYF. CDR3 coding DNA: TGTGCCAGCAGCCGATCGGGGTCTTTCGGAAACACCATATATTTT.

On this clone itself: At one end the junction does not follow the germline gene, possibly because of a read error. Other nucleotide sequences from this sample produce the same CDR3. V is TRBV2 and J is TRBJ2-7; D unresolved. In germline, CDR1 is SNHLY, CDR2 FYNNEI. This CDR3 is built from 11 residues. The CDR3 spells CASRLNAEQYF. CDR3 coding DNA: TGTGCCAGCAGGCTAAACGCCGAGCAATACTTC.

V usage is TRBV7-8 and J usage is TRBJ2-2, with D possibly matching TRBD2 (5 bases). The CDR3 runs to 16 residues. CDR1 and CDR2 (germline): SGHVS, FQNEAQ. V gave up 4 bases and J gave up 1 base, with 13 bases separating them. In DNA form, the CDR3 reads TGTGCCAGCAGCTCGGGCGGGTGGGGGAACACCGGGGAGCTGTTTTTT. Amino acids: CASSSGGWGNTGELFF.

V is TRBV11-3 and J is TRBJ2-2; 7 nucleotides match TRBD1. The junction had 2 bases not matched to a gene; V was cut back by 5 bases and J by 5 bases. The germline V gene has CDR1 SGHNT and CDR2 YENEEA. The CDR3 runs 13 residues. As DNA, the CDR3 is TGTGCCAGCAGCCCAGGGGGTACCGGGGAGCTGTTTTTT. Translated, it gives CASSPGGTGELFF.

V and J are TRBV27 and TRBJ2-3; D is unclear. Trimming cost V 4 bases and J 4 bases, with 12 bases left between them. The CDR3 loop spans 14 amino acids. Germline-derived CDR1 and CDR2 are MNHEY and SMNVEV (reference sequence). CDR3 region: CASSSPRQADTQYF. As DNA, the CDR3 is TGTGCCAGCAGTTCCCCAAGACAAGCAGATACGCAGTATTTT.

This rearrangement joins TRBV10-3 to TRBJ1-1; D remains unclear. The CDR3 contains 13 residues. Per the germline V gene, CDR1 is ENHRY and CDR2 is SYGVKD. Trimming took off 6 bases at V and 0 bases at J, with 8 bases between the two ends. CDR3 bases: TGTGCCATCAGCTCAGACATGAACACTGAAGCTTTCTTT. Amino acids: CAISSDMNTEAFF.

The V and J genes are TRBV19 and TRBJ2-3, with no clear D. Germline CDR1 is LNHDA and CDR2 is SQIVND (reference sequence). Trimming pared 3 bases from V and 4 bases from J, leaving 17 bases between. CDR3 size: 16 residues. The CDR3: CASSIQAGSSPDTQYF. Written as DNA, the CDR3 is TGTGCCAGTAGTATTCAGGCAGGTTCTTCCCCAGATACGCAGTATTTT. The variable domain in full, completed from reference TRBV19 and TRBJ2-3, reads DGGITQSPKYLFRKEGQNVTLSCEQNLNHDAMYWYRQDPGQGLRLIYYSQIVNDFQKGDIAEGYSVSREKKESFPLTVTSAQKNPTAFYLCASSIQAGSSPDTQYFGPGTRLTVL.

The chain joins TRBV7-6 to TRBJ2-2; 7 positions agree with TRBD2. The CDR3 is 17 amino acids. Germline V gene sequence: CDR1 SGHVS, CDR2 FNYEAQ. Trimming removed 0 bases from V and 2 bases from J; junction bases left unmatched: 6. DNA for the CDR3: TGTGCCAGCAGCTTAGCCGGCGGGGGAATAAACACCGGGGAGCTGTTTTTT. Its protein product is CASSLAGGGINTGELFF.

This chain uses TRBV29-1 with TRBJ2-1, with 9 bases lining up with TRBD1. Germline V gene sequence: CDR1 SQVTM, CDR2 ANQGSEA. After removal of 8 bases from V and 6 bases from J, the junction contained 8 bases not matched to a gene. The CDR3 covers 13 residues. CDR3 in amino acids: CSLGQGRGNEQFF. CDR3 nucleotide sequence: TGCAGCCTTGGACAGGGGAGAGGCAATGAGCAGTTCTTC.

This clone was recorded a few times. The rearrangement uses TRBV6-2 or TRBV6-3 and TRBJ2-7; 10 nucleotides match TRBD2. The junction had 6 bases not matched to a gene; V was cut back by 6 bases and J by 4 bases. From germline, CDR1 is MNHEY and CDR2 SVGEGT. The CDR3 spans 14 residues. The CDR3 is CASSERGGPYEQYF. CDR3 coding DNA: TGTGCCAGCAGCGAGCGGGGGGGACCGTACGAGCAGTACTTC.

This clone came up a few times. The chain joins TRBV6-6 to TRBJ1-1, with 10 bases matching TRBD1. The germline gives CDR1 MNHNY, CDR2 SVGAGI (reference sequence). Trimming at V came to 5 bases and at J to 4 bases, leaving 7 bases not matched to a gene. CDR3 length: 15 residues. The CDR3, as DNA: TGTGCCAGCAGTAGGCCGGGACAGGGGAGCACTGAAGCTTTCTTT. Encoded protein: CASSRPGQGSTEAFF.

The V and J genes are TRBV29-1 and TRBJ1-1; the match to TRBD1 covers 11 bases. J lost 10 bases, V lost 4 bases, and 8 bases had no gene match. CDR1 SQVTM and CDR2 ANQGSEA come from the germline V gene. The CDR3 covers 13 residues. This CDR3 reads CSVGDRGMRGAFF. The CDR3 region has the DNA TGCAGCGTTGGGGACAGGGGGATGAGGGGAGCTTTCTTT.

The rearrangement links TRBV5-4 to TRBJ2-2, with TRBD2 identical over 10 bases. V shed 1 base and J 6 bases; nucleotides not matched to a gene: 6. Germline V gives CDR1 SGHNT, CDR2 YYREEE (reference sequence). This CDR3 has 16 amino acids. As DNA, the CDR3 is TGTGCCAGCAGCTTGCCTCCCACTAGCGGGGCCGGGGAGCTGTTTTTT. Translated: CASSLPPTSGAGELFF.

The J gene is TRBJ1-5, the V gene TRBV28, with 9 bases aligning to TRBD1. CDR3 length: 15 residues. CDR1 and CDR2 from the germline V gene are MDHEN and SYDVKM. J gave up 7 bases and V 6 bases, and 10 bases lay outside the gene matches. CDR3 sequence: CASSEVGQGEQPQHF. The DNA of the CDR3 is TGTGCCAGCAGCGAGGTGGGACAGGGCGAACAGCCCCAGCATTTT.

The chain is built from TRBV5-1 and TRBJ2-5; 14 nucleotides agree with TRBD2. V shed 3 bases, J shed 3 bases, and the junction held 4 bases outside the gene matches. The CDR3 length is 16 residues. CDR1 is SGHRS, CDR2 YFSETQ, per germline. The CDR3 spells CASSYRLAGGEETQYF. The CDR3 DNA follows: TGCGCCAGCAGCTACCGACTAGCGGGGGGGGAAGAGACCCAGTACTTC. The complete variable domain, with remaining parts taken from reference TRBV5-1 and TRBJ2-5, reads KAGVTQTPRYLIKTRGQQVTLSCSPISGHRSVSWYQQTPGQGLQFLFEYFSETQRNKGNFPGRFSGRQFSNSRSEMNVSTLELGDSALYLCASSYRLAGGEETQYFGPGTRLLVL.

The genes are TRBV7-9 and TRBJ2-7, with 9 bases lining up with TRBD1. CDR1 and CDR2 from the germline V gene are SEHNR and FQNEAQ (reference sequence). CDR3 length equals 14 residues. V lost 5 bases and J lost 4; bases outside the gene matches: 6. The CDR3 region is CASSVGQGVYEQYF. CDR3 coding DNA: TGTGCCAGCAGCGTGGGACAGGGTGTTTACGAGCAGTACTTC.

J is TRBJ2-7 and V is TRBV7-9; D perhaps matches TRBD1 (5 bases). V was trimmed by 2 bases and J by 6 bases, leaving 8 bases between them. The CDR3 spans 12 residues. CDR1 and CDR2 from the germline V gene are SEHNR and FQNEAQ (reference sequence). CDR3 region: CASSLSGPEQYF. CDR3 sequence (DNA): TGTGCCAGCAGCTTATCAGGGCCCGAGCAGTACTTC.

The chain combines TRBV15 with TRBJ2-3; 8 nucleotides align to TRBD2. The CDR3 spans 14 residues. Germline V gives CDR1 LNHNV, CDR2 YYDKDF (reference sequence). The V and J ends lost 1 base and 5 bases, in that order; junction bases with no gene match: 2. The CDR3 loop is CATSRAGGEDTQYF. The DNA for the CDR3 is TGTGCCACCAGCAGAGCGGGGGGGGAAGATACGCAGTATTTT.

The V gene is TRBV6-5, the J gene TRBJ2-2; TRBD1 agrees at 9 bases. Germline loops: CDR1 MNHEY, CDR2 SVGAGI. The CDR3 covers 14 residues. V lost 5 bases to trimming and J lost 6 bases; unmatched junction nucleotides: 4. The CDR3 region is CASSTRQGAGELFF. The CDR3 DNA is TGTGCCAGCAGTACTAGACAGGGGGCCGGGGAGCTGTTTTTT.

This clone was counted a single time. The rearrangement uses TRBV29-1 and TRBJ2-1, with 8 bases that match TRBD2. The trim removed 6 bases at V and 4 bases at J, leaving 2 bases unmatched. The CDR3 sequence is 12 residues long. Germline V gene lookup returns CDR1 SQVTM and CDR2 ANQGSEA. CDR3 region: CSVLAEYNEQFF. CDR3 DNA: TGCAGCGTACTAGCGGAATACAATGAGCAGTTCTTC.